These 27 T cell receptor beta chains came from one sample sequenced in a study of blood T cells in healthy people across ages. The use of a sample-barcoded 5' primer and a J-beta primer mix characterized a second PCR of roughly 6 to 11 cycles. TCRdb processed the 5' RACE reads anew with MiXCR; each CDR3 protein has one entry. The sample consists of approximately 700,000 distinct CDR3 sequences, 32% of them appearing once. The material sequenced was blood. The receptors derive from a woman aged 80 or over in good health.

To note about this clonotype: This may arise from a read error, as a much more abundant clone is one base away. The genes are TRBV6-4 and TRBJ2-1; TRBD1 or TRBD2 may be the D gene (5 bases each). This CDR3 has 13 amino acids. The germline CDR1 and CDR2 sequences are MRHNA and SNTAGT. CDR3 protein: CTSSGSRGGEQFF. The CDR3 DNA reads TGTACCAGCAGTGGCTCGAGGGGTGGTGAGCAGTTCTTC.

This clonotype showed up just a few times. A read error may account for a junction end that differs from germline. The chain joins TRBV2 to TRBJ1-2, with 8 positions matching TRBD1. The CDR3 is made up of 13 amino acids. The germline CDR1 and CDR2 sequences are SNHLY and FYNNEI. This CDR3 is CASSAQGAAGYTF. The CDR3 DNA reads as TGCGCCAGCAGTGCGCAGGGGGCTGCTGGCTACACCTTC.

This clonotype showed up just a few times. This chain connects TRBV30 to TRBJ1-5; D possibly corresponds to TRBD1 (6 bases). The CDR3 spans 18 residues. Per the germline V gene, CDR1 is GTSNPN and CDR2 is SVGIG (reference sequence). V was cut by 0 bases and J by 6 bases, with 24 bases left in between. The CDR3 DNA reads TGTGCCTGGAGTGTAAGGGTCGGGACAACCCTAAACGGTCAGCCCCAGCATTTT. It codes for CAWSVRVGTTLNGQPQHF.

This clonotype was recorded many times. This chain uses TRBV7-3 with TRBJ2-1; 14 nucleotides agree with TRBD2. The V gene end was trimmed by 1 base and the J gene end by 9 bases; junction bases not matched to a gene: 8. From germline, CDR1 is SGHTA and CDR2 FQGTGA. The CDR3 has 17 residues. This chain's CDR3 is CASSLSATSGGAGEQFF. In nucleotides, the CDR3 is TGTGCCAGCAGCTTAAGCGCGACTAGCGGGGGGGCGGGTGAGCAGTTCTTC. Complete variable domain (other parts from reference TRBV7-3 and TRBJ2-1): GAGVSQTPSNKVTEKGKYVELRCDPISGHTALYWYRQSLGQGPEFLIYFQGTGAADDSGLPNDRFFAVRPEGSVSTLKIQRTERGDSAVYLCASSLSATSGGAGEQFFGPGTRLTVL.

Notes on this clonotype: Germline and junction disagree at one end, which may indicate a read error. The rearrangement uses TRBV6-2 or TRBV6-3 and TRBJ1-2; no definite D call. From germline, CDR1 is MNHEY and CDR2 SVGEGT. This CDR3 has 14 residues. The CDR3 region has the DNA TGTGCCGGCAGGCCTACGACGGAGAACTATGGCTACACCTTC. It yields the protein CAGRPTTENYGYTF.

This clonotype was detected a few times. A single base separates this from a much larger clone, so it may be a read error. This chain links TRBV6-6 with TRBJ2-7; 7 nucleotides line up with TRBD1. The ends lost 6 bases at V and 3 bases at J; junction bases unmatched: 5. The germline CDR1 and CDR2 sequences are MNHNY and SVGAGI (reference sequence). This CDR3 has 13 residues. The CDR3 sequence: CASRVDRDYEQYF. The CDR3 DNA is TGTGCCAGCAGGGTCGACAGGGACTACGAGCAGTACTTC.

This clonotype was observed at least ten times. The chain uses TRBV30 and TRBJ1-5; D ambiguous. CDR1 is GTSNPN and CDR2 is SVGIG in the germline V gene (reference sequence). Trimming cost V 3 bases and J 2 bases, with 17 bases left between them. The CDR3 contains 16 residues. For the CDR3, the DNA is TGTGCCTGGAGCACCGGGCCGACGAACGGCAATCAGCCCCAGCATTTT. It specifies CAWSTGPTNGNQPQHF.

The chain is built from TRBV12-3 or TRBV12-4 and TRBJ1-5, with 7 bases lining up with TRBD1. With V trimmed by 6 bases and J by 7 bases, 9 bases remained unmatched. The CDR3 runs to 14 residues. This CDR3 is CASSPDRARQPQHF. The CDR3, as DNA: TGTGCCAGCAGCCCCGACAGGGCCAGGCAGCCCCAGCATTTT.

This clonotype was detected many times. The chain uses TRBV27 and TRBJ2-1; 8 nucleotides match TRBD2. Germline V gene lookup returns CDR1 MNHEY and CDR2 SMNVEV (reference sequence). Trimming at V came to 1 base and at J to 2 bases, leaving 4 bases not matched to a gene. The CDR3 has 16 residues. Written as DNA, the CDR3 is TGTGCCAGCAGTTTATTGGTCGGGGGGGCCTACAATGAGCAGTTCTTC. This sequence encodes CASSLLVGGAYNEQFF.

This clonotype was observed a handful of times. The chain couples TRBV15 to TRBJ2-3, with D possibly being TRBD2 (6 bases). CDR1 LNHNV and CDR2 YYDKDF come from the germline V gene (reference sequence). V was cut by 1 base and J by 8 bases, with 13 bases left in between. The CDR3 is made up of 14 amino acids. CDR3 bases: TGTGCCACCAGCAGAGCTGGGACTCCTGGTACGCAGTATTTT. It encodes CATSRAGTPGTQYF.

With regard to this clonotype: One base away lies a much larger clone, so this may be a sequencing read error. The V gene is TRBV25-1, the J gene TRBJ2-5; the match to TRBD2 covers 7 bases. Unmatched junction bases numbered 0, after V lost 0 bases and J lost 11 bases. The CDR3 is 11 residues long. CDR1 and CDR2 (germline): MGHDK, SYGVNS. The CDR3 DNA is TGTGCCAGCAGTGAATATAGCGGGCAGTACTTC. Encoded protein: CASSEYSGQYF.

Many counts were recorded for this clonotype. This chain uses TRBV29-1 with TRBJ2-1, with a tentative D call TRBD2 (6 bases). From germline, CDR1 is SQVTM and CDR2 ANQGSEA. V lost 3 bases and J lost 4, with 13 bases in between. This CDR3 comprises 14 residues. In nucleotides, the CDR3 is TGCAGCGTTGAGAATAGCGGAGATTACAATGAGCAGTTCTTC. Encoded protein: CSVENSGDYNEQFF.

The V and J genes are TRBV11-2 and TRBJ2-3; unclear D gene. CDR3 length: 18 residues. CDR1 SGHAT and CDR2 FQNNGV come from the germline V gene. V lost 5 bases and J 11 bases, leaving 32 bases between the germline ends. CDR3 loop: CASSQVRDSWSPHRWQYF. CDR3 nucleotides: TGTGCCAGCAGCCAAGTCCGTGACTCATGGAGCCCACACAGATGGCAGTATTTT. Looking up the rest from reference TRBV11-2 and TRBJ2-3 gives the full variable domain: EAGVAQSPRYKIIEKRQSVAFWCNPISGHATLYWYQQILGQGPKLLIQFQNNGVVDDSQLPKDRFSAERLKGVDSTLKIQPAKLEDSAVYLCASSQVRDSWSPHRWQYFGPGTRLTVL.

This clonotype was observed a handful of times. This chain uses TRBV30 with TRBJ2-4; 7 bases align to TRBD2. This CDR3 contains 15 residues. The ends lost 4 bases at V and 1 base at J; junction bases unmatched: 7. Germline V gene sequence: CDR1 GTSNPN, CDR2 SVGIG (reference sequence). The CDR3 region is CAWTPSGEAKNIQYF. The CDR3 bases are TGTGCCTGGACCCCGAGCGGGGAGGCCAAAAACATTCAGTACTTC. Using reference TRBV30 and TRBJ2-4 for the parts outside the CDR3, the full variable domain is SQTIHQWPATLVQPVGSPLSLECTVEGTSNPNLYWYRQAAGRGLQLLFYSVGIGQISSEVPQNLSASRPQDRQFILSSKKLLLSDSGFYLCAWTPSGEAKNIQYFGAGTRLSVL.

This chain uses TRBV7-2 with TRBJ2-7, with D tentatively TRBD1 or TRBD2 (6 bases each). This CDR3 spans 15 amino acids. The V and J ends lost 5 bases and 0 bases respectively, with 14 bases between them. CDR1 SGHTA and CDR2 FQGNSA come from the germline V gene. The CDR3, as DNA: TGTGCCAGCAGCCCCCGGACAGCGGGCTCCTACGAGCAGTACTTC. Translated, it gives CASSPRTAGSYEQYF.

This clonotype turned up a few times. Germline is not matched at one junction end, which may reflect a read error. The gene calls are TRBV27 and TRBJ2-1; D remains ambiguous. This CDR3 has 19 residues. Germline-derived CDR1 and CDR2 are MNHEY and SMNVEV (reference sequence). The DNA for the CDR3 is TGTGCCAGCAGTTTGGTCGCGATCTCCGCGCCCAACCCCTACAATGAGCGGTTCTTC. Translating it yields CASSLVAISAPNPYNERFF.

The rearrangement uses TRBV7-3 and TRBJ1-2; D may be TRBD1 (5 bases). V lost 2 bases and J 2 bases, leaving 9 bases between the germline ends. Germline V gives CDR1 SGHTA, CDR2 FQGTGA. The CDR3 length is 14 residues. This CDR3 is CASSLGAINYGYTF. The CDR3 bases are TGTGCCAGCAGCTTAGGGGCCATAAACTATGGCTACACCTTC.

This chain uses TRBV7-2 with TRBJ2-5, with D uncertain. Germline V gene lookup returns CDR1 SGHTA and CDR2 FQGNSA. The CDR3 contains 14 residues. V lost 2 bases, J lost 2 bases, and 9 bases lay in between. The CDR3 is CASSLSRAQETQYF. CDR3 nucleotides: TGTGCCAGCAGCTTATCGCGAGCGCAAGAGACCCAGTACTTC.

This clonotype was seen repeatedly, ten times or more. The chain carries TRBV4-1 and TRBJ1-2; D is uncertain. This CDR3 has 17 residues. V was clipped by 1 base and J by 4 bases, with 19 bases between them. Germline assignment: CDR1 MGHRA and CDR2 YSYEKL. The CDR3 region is CASSQVLAAARGYGYTF. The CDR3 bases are TGCGCCAGCAGCCAAGTACTTGCTGCCGCCCGGGGCTATGGCTACACCTTC.

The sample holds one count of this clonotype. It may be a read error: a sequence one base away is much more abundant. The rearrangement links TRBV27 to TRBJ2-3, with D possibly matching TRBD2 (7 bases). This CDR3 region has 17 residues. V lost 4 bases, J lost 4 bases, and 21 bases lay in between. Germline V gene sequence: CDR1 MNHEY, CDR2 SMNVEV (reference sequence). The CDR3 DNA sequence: TGTGCCAGCAGTTACCAGGGAGGGGGATTTAGCGCAGATACGCAGTATTTT. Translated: CASSYQGGGFSADTQYF.

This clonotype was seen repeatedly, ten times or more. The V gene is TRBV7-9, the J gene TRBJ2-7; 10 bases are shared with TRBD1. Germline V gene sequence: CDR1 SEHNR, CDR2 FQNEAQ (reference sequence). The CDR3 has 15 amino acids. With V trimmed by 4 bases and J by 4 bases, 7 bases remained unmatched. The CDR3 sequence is CASSYLTGGGYEQYF. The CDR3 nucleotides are TGTGCCAGCAGCTACCTGACAGGGGGCGGTTACGAGCAGTACTTC.

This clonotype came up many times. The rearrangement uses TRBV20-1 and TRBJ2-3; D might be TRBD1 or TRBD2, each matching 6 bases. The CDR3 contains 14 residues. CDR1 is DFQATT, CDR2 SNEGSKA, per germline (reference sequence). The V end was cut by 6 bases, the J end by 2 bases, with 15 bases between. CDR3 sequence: CSARRDTNTDTQYF. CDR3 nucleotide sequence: TGCAGTGCGAGGAGGGACACCAACACAGATACGCAGTATTTT.

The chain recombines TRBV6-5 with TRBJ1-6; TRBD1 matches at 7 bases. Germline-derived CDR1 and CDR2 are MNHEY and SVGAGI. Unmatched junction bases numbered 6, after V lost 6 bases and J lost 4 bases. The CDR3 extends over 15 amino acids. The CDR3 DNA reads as TGTGCCAGCAGGCCGGACAGGCGGTATAATTCACCCCTCCACTTT. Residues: CASRPDRRYNSPLHF.

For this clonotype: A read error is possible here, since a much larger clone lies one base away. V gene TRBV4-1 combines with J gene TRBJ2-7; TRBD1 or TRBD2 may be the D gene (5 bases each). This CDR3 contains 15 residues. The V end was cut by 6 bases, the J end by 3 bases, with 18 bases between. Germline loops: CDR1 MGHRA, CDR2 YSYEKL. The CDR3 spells CASSTFPGDRYEQYF. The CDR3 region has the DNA TGCGCCAGCAGTACCTTTCCTGGGGACCGCTACGAGCAGTACTTC.

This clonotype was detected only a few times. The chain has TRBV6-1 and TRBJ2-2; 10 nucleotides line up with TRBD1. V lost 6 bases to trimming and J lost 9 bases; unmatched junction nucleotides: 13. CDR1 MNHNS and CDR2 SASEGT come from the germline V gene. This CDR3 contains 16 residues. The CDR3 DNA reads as TGTGCCAGCAGCGCAACTCGGACAGGGGGGCACAGGGAGCTGTTTTTT. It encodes CASSATRTGGHRELFF.

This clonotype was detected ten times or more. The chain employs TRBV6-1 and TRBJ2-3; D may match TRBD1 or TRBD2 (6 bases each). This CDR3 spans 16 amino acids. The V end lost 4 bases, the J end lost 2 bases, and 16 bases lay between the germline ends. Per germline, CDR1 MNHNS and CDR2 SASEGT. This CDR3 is CASSGVGGPDTDTQYF. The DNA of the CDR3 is TGTGCCAGCAGTGGGGTTGGGGGGCCTGACACAGATACGCAGTATTTT.

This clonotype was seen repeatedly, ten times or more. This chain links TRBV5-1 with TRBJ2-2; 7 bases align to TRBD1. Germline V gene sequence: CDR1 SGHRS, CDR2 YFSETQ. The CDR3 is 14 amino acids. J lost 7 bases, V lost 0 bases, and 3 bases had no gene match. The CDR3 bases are TGCGCCAGCAGCTTGGGGACAGGCGGCGGGGAGCTGTTTTTT. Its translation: CASSLGTGGGELFF.